The rows below give T cell receptor beta chains drawn from one sample of a study of human T cells and chemical hapten exposure. MiXCR was run by TCRdb on the RACE reads, yielding one entry per CDR3 protein. The sample yields 40,000 to 50,000 distinct CDR3 sequences, about 4.2% seen once. The sample here was whole blood, taken in connection with sensitization to the hapten diphenylcyclopropenone (DPC). These receptors were obtained from a man aged 45-60 years with alopecia areata. Some clones in this sample may be carry-over from other donors' samples. Both conserved end residues are part of each CDR3. Fields, in order: clone size, J gene, D gene, CDR3 length, V gene, CDR3 protein, CDR3 DNA. A D gene is named only where the DNA matches it firmly. Clone size is stated in some rows and not others, as once, few, many or a class when expanded.

clone size: many; J gene: TRBJ1-1; D gene: .; CDR3 length: 13; V gene: TRBV6-5; CDR3 protein: CASSYRGTIEAFF; CDR3 DNA: TGTGCCAGCAGTTACCGTGGGACCATTGAAGCTTTCTTT
clone size: many; J gene: TRBJ2-4; D gene: .; CDR3 length: 14; V gene: TRBV4-1; CDR3 protein: CASSQLTGLNIQYF; CDR3 DNA: TGCGCCAGCAGCCAATTGACGGGGCTAAACATTCAGTACTTC
clone size: few; J gene: TRBJ1-1; D gene: TRBD1; CDR3 length: 12; V gene: TRBV20-1; CDR3 protein: CSVEQGATEAFF; CDR3 DNA: TGCAGTGTTGAACAGGGGGCCACTGAAGCTTTCTTT
clone size: many; J gene: TRBJ2-3; D gene: .; CDR3 length: 15; V gene: TRBV5-1; CDR3 protein: CASSLDGGWTDTQYF; CDR3 DNA: TGCGCCAGCAGCTTGGATGGGGGTTGGACAGATACGCAGTATTTT
clone size: .; J gene: TRBJ2-5; D gene: .; CDR3 length: 14; V gene: TRBV24-1; CDR3 protein: CATSDRGTEETQYF; CDR3 DNA: TGTGCCACCAGTGACCGGGGGACAGAAGAGACCCAGTACTTC
clone size: medium-sized; J gene: TRBJ2-2; D gene: .; CDR3 length: 13; V gene: TRBV20-1; CDR3 protein: CSASRSRTGELFF; CDR3 DNA: TGCAGTGCTAGTCGCTCGAGGACCGGGGAGCTGTTTTTT
clone size: many; J gene: TRBJ2-1; D gene: .; CDR3 length: 15; V gene: TRBV27; CDR3 protein: CASSLGLPLYNEQFF; CDR3 DNA: TGTGCCAGCAGTTTAGGTCTACCATTGTACAATGAGCAGTTCTTC
clone size: many; J gene: TRBJ2-3; D gene: .; CDR3 length: 11; V gene: TRBV20-1; CDR3 protein: CSAKDRLGQYF; CDR3 DNA: TGCAGTGCTAAAGACAGACTCGGGCAGTATTTT
clone size: few; J gene: TRBJ1-2; D gene: TRBD1; CDR3 length: 12; V gene: TRBV29-1; CDR3 protein: CSVERDRGGYTF; CDR3 DNA: TGCAGCGTTGAGCGGGACAGGGGTGGCTACACCTTC
clone size: many; J gene: TRBJ2-5; D gene: .; CDR3 length: 12; V gene: TRBV10-3; CDR3 protein: CTPDSFQETQYF; CDR3 DNA: TGTACCCCGGACAGCTTCCAAGAGACCCAGTACTTC
clone size: many; J gene: TRBJ1-6; D gene: TRBD1; CDR3 length: 15; V gene: TRBV9; CDR3 protein: CASSVGQGVDSPLHF; CDR3 DNA: TGTGCCAGCAGCGTCGGACAGGGGGTTGATTCACCCCTCCACTTT
clone size: .; J gene: TRBJ1-4; D gene: .; CDR3 length: 14; V gene: TRBV2; CDR3 protein: CASSFYGANEKLFF; CDR3 DNA: TGTGCCAGCAGTTTCTACGGGGCTAATGAAAAACTGTTTTTT
clone size: many; J gene: TRBJ2-3; D gene: TRBD2; CDR3 length: 15; V gene: TRBV7-2; CDR3 protein: CASSLRTSIPDTQYF; CDR3 DNA: TGTGCCAGCAGCTTACGGACTAGCATCCCAGATACGCAGTATTTT
clone size: few; J gene: TRBJ1-5; D gene: .; CDR3 length: 11; V gene: TRBV28; CDR3 protein: CASSSESPQHF; CDR3 DNA: TGTGCCAGCAGCTCCGAGTCGCCCCAGCATTTT
clone size: many; J gene: TRBJ2-5; D gene: .; CDR3 length: 14; V gene: TRBV7-2; CDR3 protein: CASSPRDGPIYQYF; CDR3 DNA: TGTGCCAGCAGCCCCCGGGACGGCCCCATTTACCAGTACTTC
clone size: many; J gene: TRBJ1-3; D gene: .; CDR3 length: 15; V gene: TRBV4-3; CDR3 protein: CASSQDYSPGNTIYF; CDR3 DNA: TGCGCCAGCAGCCAAGATTATTCTCCTGGAAACACCATATATTTT